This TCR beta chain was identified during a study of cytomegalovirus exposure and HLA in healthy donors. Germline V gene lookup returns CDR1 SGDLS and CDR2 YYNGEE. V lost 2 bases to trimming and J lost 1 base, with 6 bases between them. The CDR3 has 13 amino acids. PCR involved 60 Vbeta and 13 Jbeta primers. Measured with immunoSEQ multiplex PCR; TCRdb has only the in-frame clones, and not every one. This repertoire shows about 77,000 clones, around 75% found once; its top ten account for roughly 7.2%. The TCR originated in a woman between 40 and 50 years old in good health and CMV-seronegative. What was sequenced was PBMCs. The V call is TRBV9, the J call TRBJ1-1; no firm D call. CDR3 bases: TGTGCCAGCAGCGTGCGGGGGAACACTGAAGCTTTCTTT. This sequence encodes CASSVRGNTEAFF.